Below are 24 T cell receptor beta chains sequenced from a single sample in a study of radiation and T cells in renal cell carcinoma. The time point here: blood 2 weeks post-SBRT. The treatment was: 15 Gy SBRT to primary tumor, nephrectomy 4 weeks later. TCRdb keeps only in-frame clones here, not all; method: immunoSEQ multiplex PCR. Among around 80,000 clones listed, over 80% were seen once. Material: blood, obtained from a patient whose treatment included radiotherapy and nephrectomy. Receptors were obtained from a man between 60 and 70 years old with renal cell carcinoma.

V and J are TRBV5-1 and TRBJ2-7, with 10 bases identical to TRBD1. Per germline, CDR1 SGHRS and CDR2 YFSETQ. CDR3 length equals 16 residues. The V segment lost 0 bases and the J segment 3 bases; nucleotides outside the gene matches: 6. The CDR3 protein is CASSLGGQGGFYEQYF. CDR3 DNA: TGCGCCAGCAGCTTGGGAGGACAGGGGGGGTTCTACGAGCAGTACTTC.

The rearrangement links TRBV11-2 to TRBJ1-2; D possibly corresponds to TRBD1 (5 bases). Deletions cut 2 bases from V and 4 bases from J, with 8 bases between. CDR3 length: 13 amino acids. The germline CDR1 and CDR2 sequences are SGHAT and FQNNGV. The CDR3 sequence: CASSLLRGYGYTF. In DNA, the CDR3 is TGTGCCAGCAGCTTACTAAGGGGCTATGGCTACACCTTC.

The chain couples TRBV28 to TRBJ2-2; maybe TRBD1 (6 bases). Germline CDR1 and CDR2: MDHEN and SYDVKM. V was shortened by 5 bases and J by 3 bases, with 10 bases between the two germline ends. The CDR3 is 14 amino acids. DNA for the CDR3: TGTGCCAGCAGTCCGGACAGATACACCGGGGAGCTGTTTTTT. Its protein product is CASSPDRYTGELFF.

The chain recombines TRBV4-2 with TRBJ1-2; 9 bases are shared with TRBD1. The length of the CDR3 is 16 residues. V shed 0 bases, J shed 6 bases, and the junction held 8 bases outside the gene matches. Per the germline V gene, CDR1 is LGHNA and CDR2 is YNFKEQ. Written as DNA, the CDR3 is TGTGCCAGCAGCCAAGAAGCGACAGGGGGAATCGATGGCTACACCTTC. It codes for CASSQEATGGIDGYTF.

The V call is TRBV10-3, the J call TRBJ1-3, with D perhaps matching TRBD1 (5 bases). Germline loops: CDR1 ENHRY, CDR2 SYGVKD. CDR3 length equals 15 residues. With 9 bases removed from V and 0 bases from J, the gap between germline ends came to 15 bases. The CDR3 sequence: CAIMTDKPSGNTIYF. The CDR3 DNA is TGTGCCATTATGACAGATAAACCCTCTGGAAACACCATATATTTT.

The chain links TRBV19 to TRBJ1-5; D is undetermined. The ends were cut back, 6 bases at V and 0 bases at J, with 12 bases in the middle. The CDR3 sequence is 15 residues long. The V gene's germline CDR1 is LNHDA and CDR2 SQIVND (reference sequence). Here the CDR3 DNA reads TGTGCCAGTAGGCGGTACTGGGATAGCAATCAGCCCCAGCATTTT. The encoded protein is CASRRYWDSNQPQHF.

J is TRBJ1-1 and V is TRBV10-1; 7 nucleotides agree with TRBD1. The CDR3 consists of 14 residues. CDR1 is WNHNN and CDR2 is SYGVQD in the germline V gene (reference sequence). V was pared by 6 bases and J by 0 bases, with 4 bases of the junction left unmatched. The CDR3 protein is CASREGGMNTEAFF. The CDR3 coding sequence is TGCGCCAGCAGGGAAGGGGGCATGAACACTGAAGCTTTCTTT.

This chain links TRBV7-2 with TRBJ2-4; D remains ambiguous. Germline-derived CDR1 and CDR2 are SGHTA and FQGNSA. This CDR3 spans 12 amino acids. V shed 5 bases and J shed 1 base, with 3 bases lying between them. Here the CDR3 reads CASSMAKNIQYF. The CDR3 bases are TGTGCCAGCAGCATGGCCAAAAACATTCAGTACTTC.

This clone was seen at least ten times. V gene TRBV6-6 combines with J gene TRBJ2-5; either TRBD1 or TRBD2 may fit D (6 bases each). The V and J ends lost 2 bases and 0 bases respectively, with 10 bases between them. Germline V lookup: CDR1 MNHNY, CDR2 SVGAGI (reference sequence). The CDR3 is 15 residues long. CDR3 sequence: CASSYTGRNQETQYF. CDR3 DNA sequence: TGTGCCAGCAGTTACACAGGGAGGAACCAAGAGACCCAGTACTTC.

J is TRBJ1-5 and V is TRBV19; TRBD1 agrees at 8 bases. CDR1 LNHDA and CDR2 SQIVND come from the germline V gene (reference sequence). CDR3 length equals 14 residues. Trimming at V came to 5 bases and at J to 6 bases, leaving 6 bases not matched to a gene. In DNA form, the CDR3 reads TGTGCCAGTAGTGACAGGACAGGGTTTCAGCCCCAGCATTTT. This gives the protein CASSDRTGFQPQHF.

The CDR3 DNA follows: TGCGCCAGCAGCCTAACCCAGACAGGCGAAAACATTCAGTACTTC. Its protein product is CASSLTQTGENIQYF. The chain joins TRBV4-1 to TRBJ2-4; D possibly corresponds to TRBD1 (6 bases). The V end lost 4 bases, the J end lost 5 bases, and 15 bases lay between the germline ends. Germline assignment: CDR1 MGHRA and CDR2 YSYEKL. This CDR3 spans 15 amino acids.

The chain couples TRBV25-1 to TRBJ2-2, with TRBD2 as a possible D gene (6 bases). Germline CDR1 is MGHDK and CDR2 is SYGVNS. The CDR3 has 14 residues. With 5 bases removed from V and 5 bases from J, the gap between germline ends came to 12 bases. The CDR3 is CASSPRGGTGELFF. The CDR3, as DNA: TGTGCCAGCAGTCCGCGCGGAGGGACCGGGGAGCTGTTTTTT.

J is TRBJ1-4 and V is TRBV7-9; tentatively, D is TRBD1 (5 bases). This CDR3 is 17 amino acids long. V lost 4 bases, J lost 8 bases, and 23 bases lay in between. In germline, CDR1 is SEHNR, CDR2 FQNEAQ (reference sequence). The CDR3 nucleotides are TGTGCCAGCAGCTCATTCCTAGGGGCAGATATGGGGGAAAAACTGTTTTTT. Its translation: CASSSFLGADMGEKLFF.

The chain has TRBV28 and TRBJ2-5, with a possible D match to TRBD2 (5 bases). Trimming took off 3 bases at V and 5 bases at J, with 7 bases between the two ends. This CDR3 spans 12 amino acids. The germline CDR1 and CDR2 sequences are MDHEN and SYDVKM. CDR3 DNA sequence: TGTGCCAGCAGTTTGGGAGTCGAGACCCAGTACTTC. The encoded protein is CASSLGVETQYF.

This chain joins TRBV7-8 and TRBJ2-5; D gene unclear. This CDR3 contains 11 residues. Trimming removed 5 bases from V and 1 base from J, with 2 bases in between. CDR1 and CDR2 (germline): SGHVS, FQNEAQ. The chain's CDR3 is CASSLQETQYF. The CDR3 region has the DNA TGTGCCAGCAGCCTCCAAGAGACCCAGTACTTC.

The chain links TRBV30 to TRBJ1-2, with a possible D match to TRBD1 (5 bases). Trimming pared 1 base from V and 7 bases from J, leaving 10 bases between. Germline loops: CDR1 GTSNPN, CDR2 SVGIG (reference sequence). This CDR3 comprises 12 residues. The CDR3 coding sequence is TGTGCCTGGAGTGCGGGACGGGGTGGCTACACCTTC. Translation: CAWSAGRGGYTF.

This sequence joins TRBV6-5 and TRBJ1-2; 8 positions match TRBD1. The V segment lost 2 bases and the J segment 6 bases; nucleotides outside the gene matches: 8. The germline gives CDR1 MNHEY, CDR2 SVGAGI. The CDR3 is 15 residues long. The CDR3 is CASSYAGGGRDGYTF. The CDR3 coding sequence is TGTGCCAGCAGTTACGCAGGGGGCGGGCGAGATGGCTACACCTTC.

The CDR3 here is CAWGVGVSYNEQFF. The CDR3 DNA sequence: TGTGCCTGGGGAGTCGGGGTCTCCTACAATGAGCAGTTCTTC. The genes are TRBV30 and TRBJ2-1, with TRBD2 as a possible D gene (5 bases). The CDR3 spans 14 residues. CDR1 is GTSNPN and CDR2 is SVGIG in the germline V gene (reference sequence). V lost 5 bases and J lost 0, with 11 bases in between.

The chain recombines TRBV19 with TRBJ1-5; D might be TRBD1 (6 bases). The CDR3 extends over 16 amino acids. Germline V gene lookup returns CDR1 LNHDA and CDR2 SQIVND (reference sequence). The V end was cut by 6 bases, the J end by 2 bases, with 17 bases between. CDR3 loop: CASRTTGPGGNQPQHF. The CDR3 region has the DNA TGTGCCAGTAGGACCACAGGGCCGGGAGGCAATCAGCCCCAGCATTTT. Filled out from reference TRBV19 and TRBJ1-5, the complete variable domain reads DGGITQSPKYLFRKEGQNVTLSCEQNLNHDAMYWYRQDPGQGLRLIYYSQIVNDFQKGDIAEGYSVSREKKESFPLTVTSAQKNPTAFYLCASRTTGPGGNQPQHFGDGTRLSIL.

The rearrangement links TRBV15 to TRBJ2-5; D is perhaps TRBD2 (7 bases). The CDR3 spans 15 residues. Germline CDR1 is LNHNV and CDR2 is YYDKDF (reference sequence). V lost 1 base and J 5 bases, leaving 14 bases between the germline ends. CDR3 loop: CATSRGGRGGETQYF. The CDR3 DNA reads as TGTGCCACCAGCAGAGGTGGCAGGGGAGGGGAGACCCAGTACTTC.

This rearrangement joins TRBV7-2 to TRBJ1-5; 9 bases align to TRBD1. The CDR3 is 15 amino acids. Germline trimming cut 1 base from V and 5 bases from J; bases unmatched to any gene: 3. In germline, CDR1 is SGHTA, CDR2 FQGNSA. The CDR3 region is CASSLGGQGHQPQHF. The DNA for the CDR3 is TGTGCCAGCAGCTTAGGGGGACAGGGACATCAGCCCCAGCATTTT.

The V gene is TRBV7-2, the J gene TRBJ2-7, with D possibly TRBD2 on 5 matching bases. The V end was cut by 2 bases, the J end by 2 bases, with 16 bases between. CDR3 size: 16 residues. CDR1 and CDR2 from the germline V gene are SGHTA and FQGNSA. The CDR3 loop is CASSLFVGEFTYEQYF. In DNA form, the CDR3 reads TGTGCCAGCAGCTTATTCGTTGGGGAGTTCACCTACGAGCAGTACTTC.

V is TRBV27 and J is TRBJ2-2; TRBD1 aligns across 8 bases. The CDR3 covers 12 residues. Germline V CDR1 and CDR2: MNHEY, SMNVEV (reference sequence). V trimming: 8 bases; J trimming: 6 bases; junction bases outside the gene matches: 2. CDR3 region: CASGQGAGELFF. CDR3 bases: TGTGCCAGCGGACAGGGTGCCGGGGAGCTGTTTTTT.

This rearrangement joins TRBV7-2 to TRBJ2-7, with D perhaps matching TRBD1 (5 bases). The CDR3 consists of 13 residues. Deletions cut 5 bases from V and 1 base from J, with 9 bases between. Germline lookup yields CDR1 SGHTA and CDR2 FQGNSA. As DNA, the CDR3 is TGTGCCAGCAGCGCAAGACAGTCCTACGAGCAGTACTTC. It translates to CASSARQSYEQYF.